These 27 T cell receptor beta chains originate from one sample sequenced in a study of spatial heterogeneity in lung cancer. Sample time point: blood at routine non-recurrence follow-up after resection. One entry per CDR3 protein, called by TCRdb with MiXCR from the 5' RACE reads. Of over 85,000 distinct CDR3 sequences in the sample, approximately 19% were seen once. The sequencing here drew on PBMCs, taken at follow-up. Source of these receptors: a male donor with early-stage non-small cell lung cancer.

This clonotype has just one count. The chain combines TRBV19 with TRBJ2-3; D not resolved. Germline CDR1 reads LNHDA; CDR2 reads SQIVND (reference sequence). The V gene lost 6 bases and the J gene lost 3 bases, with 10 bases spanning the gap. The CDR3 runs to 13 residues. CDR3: CASSRISTDTQYF. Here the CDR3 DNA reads TGTGCCAGTAGCAGGATCTCGACAGATACGCAGTATTTT.

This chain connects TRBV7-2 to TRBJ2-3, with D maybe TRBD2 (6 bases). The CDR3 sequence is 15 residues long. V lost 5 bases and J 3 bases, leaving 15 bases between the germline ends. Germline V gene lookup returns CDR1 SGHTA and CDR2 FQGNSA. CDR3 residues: CASSGRLGGTDTQYF. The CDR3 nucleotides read TGTGCCAGCAGCGGACGACTAGGAGGGACAGATACGCAGTATTTT. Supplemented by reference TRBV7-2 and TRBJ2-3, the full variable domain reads GAGVSQSPSNKVTEKGKDVELRCDPISGHTALYWYRQSLGQGLEFLIYFQGNSAPDKSGLPSDRFSAERTGGSVSTLTIQRTQQEDSAVYLCASSGRLGGTDTQYFGPGTRLTVL.

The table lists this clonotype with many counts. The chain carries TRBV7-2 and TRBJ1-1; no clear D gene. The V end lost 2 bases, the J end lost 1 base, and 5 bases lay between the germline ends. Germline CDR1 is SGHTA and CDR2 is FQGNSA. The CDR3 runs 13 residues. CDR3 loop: CASSLWGNTEAFF. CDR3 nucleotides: TGTGCCAGCAGCTTATGGGGGAACACTGAAGCTTTCTTT. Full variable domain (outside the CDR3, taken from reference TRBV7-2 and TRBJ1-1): GAGVSQSPSNKVTEKGKDVELRCDPISGHTALYWYRQSLGQGLEFLIYFQGNSAPDKSGLPSDRFSAERTGGSVSTLTIQRTQQEDSAVYLCASSLWGNTEAFFGQGTRLTVV.

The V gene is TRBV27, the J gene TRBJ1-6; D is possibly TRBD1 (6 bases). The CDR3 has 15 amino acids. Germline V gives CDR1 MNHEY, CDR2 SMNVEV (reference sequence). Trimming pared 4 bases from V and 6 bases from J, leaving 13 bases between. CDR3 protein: CASSWEWTVNSPLHF. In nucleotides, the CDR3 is TGTGCCAGCAGTTGGGAGTGGACAGTTAATTCACCCCTCCACTTT.

CDR3 sequence reads: CASSIDRTGENTEAFF. In DNA form, the CDR3 reads TGTGCCAGTAGTATAGATCGGACAGGGGAAAACACTGAAGCTTTCTTT. V gene TRBV19 combines with J gene TRBJ1-1; 9 nucleotides align to TRBD1. The CDR3 loop spans 16 amino acids. Germline CDR1 LNHDA, CDR2 SQIVND (reference sequence). V was clipped by 0 bases and J by 2 bases; unmatched bases: 4.

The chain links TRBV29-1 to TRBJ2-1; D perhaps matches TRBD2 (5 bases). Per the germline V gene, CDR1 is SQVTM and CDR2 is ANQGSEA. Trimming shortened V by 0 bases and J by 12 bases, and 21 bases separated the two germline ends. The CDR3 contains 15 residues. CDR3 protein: CSVEEFSPPGTLQFF. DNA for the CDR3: TGCAGCGTTGAAGAGTTTAGTCCGCCGGGAACGCTGCAGTTCTTC.

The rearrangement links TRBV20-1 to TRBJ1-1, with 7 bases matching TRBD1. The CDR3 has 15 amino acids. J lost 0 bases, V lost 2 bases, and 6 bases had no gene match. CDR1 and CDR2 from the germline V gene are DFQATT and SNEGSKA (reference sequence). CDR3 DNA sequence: TGCAGTGCTAGACGAGGGACAGCCTTGAACACTGAAGCTTTCTTT. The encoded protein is CSARRGTALNTEAFF.

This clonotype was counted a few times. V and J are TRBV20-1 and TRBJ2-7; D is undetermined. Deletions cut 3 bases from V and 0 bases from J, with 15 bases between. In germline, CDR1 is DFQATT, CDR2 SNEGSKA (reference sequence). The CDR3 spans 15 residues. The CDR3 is CSARSPRGTSYEQYF. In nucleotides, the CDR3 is TGCAGTGCTAGGTCCCCTAGAGGAACCTCCTACGAGCAGTACTTC.

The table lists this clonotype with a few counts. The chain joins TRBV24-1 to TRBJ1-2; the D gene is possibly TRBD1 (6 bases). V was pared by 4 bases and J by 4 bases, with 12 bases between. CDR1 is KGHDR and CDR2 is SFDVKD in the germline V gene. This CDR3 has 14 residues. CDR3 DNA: TGTGCCACCAGTGACCCCGGACAGCTCTATGGCTACACCTTC. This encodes CATSDPGQLYGYTF.

CDR3 region: CASSFPGGHSTDTQYF. Written as DNA, the CDR3 is TGTGCCAGCAGCTTCCCCGGGGGACACAGCACAGATACGCAGTATTTT. This chain joins TRBV7-9 and TRBJ2-3; the D gene could be TRBD1 or TRBD2 (6 bases each). Germline V CDR1 and CDR2: SEHNR, FQNEAQ (reference sequence). This CDR3 region has 16 residues. Trimming cost V 3 bases and J 0 bases, with 13 bases left between them.

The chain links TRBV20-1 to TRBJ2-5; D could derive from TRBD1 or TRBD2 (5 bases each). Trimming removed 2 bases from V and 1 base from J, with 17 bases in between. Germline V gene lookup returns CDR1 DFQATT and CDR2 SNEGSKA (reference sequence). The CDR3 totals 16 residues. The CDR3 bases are TGCAGTGCTAGAAAGGACCGGGACCCACTCCAAGAGACCCAGTACTTC. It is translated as CSARKDRDPLQETQYF.

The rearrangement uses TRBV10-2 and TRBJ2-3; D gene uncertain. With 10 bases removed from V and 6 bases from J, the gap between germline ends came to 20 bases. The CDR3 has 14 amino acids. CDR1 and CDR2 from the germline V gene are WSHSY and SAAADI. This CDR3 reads CATGSMASRDTQYF. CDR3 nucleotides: TGCGCCACCGGCTCAATGGCGTCTCGGGATACGCAGTATTTT.

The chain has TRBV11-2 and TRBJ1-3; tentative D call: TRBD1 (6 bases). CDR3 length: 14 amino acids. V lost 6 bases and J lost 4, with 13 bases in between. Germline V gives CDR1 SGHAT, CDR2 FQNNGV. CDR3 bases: TGTGCCAGCAGACCTACAGGGTCAGGAAACACCATATATTTT. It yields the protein CASRPTGSGNTIYF.

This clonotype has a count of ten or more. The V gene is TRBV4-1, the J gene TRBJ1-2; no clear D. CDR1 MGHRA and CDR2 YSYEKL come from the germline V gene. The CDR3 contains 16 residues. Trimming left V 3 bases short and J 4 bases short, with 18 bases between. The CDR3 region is CASSQNPSSSSYGYTF. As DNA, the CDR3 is TGCGCCAGCAGCCAGAATCCCAGTTCTAGTAGCTATGGCTACACCTTC.

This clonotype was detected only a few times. DNA of the CDR3: TGTGCCAGCAGCCTCGGACTAGCGGGAGTTGAGCAGTTCTTC. Translating gives CASSLGLAGVEQFF. The genes are TRBV7-6 and TRBJ2-1, with TRBD2 identical over 13 bases. CDR3 length: 14 residues. The germline V gene has CDR1 SGHVS and CDR2 FNYEAQ. The junction had 4 bases not matched to a gene; V was cut back by 5 bases and J by 9 bases.

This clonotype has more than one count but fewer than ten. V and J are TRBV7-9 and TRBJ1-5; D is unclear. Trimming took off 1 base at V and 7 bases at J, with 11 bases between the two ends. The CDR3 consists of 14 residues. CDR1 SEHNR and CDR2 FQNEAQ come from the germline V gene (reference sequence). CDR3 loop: CASSLERVGQPQHF. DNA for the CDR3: TGTGCCAGCAGCTTAGAGAGGGTTGGGCAGCCCCAGCATTTT.

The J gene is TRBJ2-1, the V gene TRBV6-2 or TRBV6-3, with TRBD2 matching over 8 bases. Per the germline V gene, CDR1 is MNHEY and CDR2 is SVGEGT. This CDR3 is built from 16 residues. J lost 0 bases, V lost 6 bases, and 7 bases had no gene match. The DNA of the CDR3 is TGTGCCAGCAGGCGGGGGGCCCTAACCTCCTACAATGAGCAGTTCTTC. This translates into CASRRGALTSYNEQFF.

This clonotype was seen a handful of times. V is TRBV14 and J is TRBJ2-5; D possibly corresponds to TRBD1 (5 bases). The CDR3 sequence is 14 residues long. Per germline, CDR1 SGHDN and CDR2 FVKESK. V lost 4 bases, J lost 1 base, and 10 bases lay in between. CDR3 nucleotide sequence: TGTGCCAGCAGCCGGGGCCTCGTCCAAGAGACCCAGTACTTC. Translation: CASSRGLVQETQYF.

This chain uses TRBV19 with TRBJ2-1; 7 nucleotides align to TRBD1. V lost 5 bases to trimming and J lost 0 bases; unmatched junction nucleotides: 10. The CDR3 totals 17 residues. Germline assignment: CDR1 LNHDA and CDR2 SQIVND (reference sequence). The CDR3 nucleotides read TGTGCCAGTAGTCAGAGGGGGCAGAGAAGCTCCTACAATGAGCAGTTCTTC. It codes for CASSQRGQRSSYNEQFF.

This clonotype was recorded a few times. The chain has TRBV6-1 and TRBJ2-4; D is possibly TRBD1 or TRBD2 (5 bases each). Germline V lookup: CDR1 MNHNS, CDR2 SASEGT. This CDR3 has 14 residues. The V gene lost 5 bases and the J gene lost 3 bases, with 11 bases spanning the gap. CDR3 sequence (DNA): TGTGCCAGCAGTACTGGGACGGTCAAAAACATTCAGTACTTC. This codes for CASSTGTVKNIQYF.

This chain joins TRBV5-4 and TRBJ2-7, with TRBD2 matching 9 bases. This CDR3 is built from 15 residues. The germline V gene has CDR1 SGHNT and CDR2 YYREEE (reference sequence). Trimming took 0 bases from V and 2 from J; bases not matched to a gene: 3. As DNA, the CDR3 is TGTGCCAGCAGCTTGGGCGGGGGGGCGACCTACGAGCAGTACGTC. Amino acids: CASSLGGGATYEQYV.

CDR3 loop: CASSQDFTAGELFF. The CDR3 DNA is TGTGCCAGCAGCCAAGATTTCACTGCCGGGGAGCTGTTTTTT. This rearrangement joins TRBV3-1 to TRBJ2-2; no reliable D call. This CDR3 has 14 amino acids. The V gene lost 0 bases and the J gene lost 6 bases, with 8 bases spanning the gap. In germline, CDR1 is LGHDT, CDR2 YNNKEL (reference sequence).

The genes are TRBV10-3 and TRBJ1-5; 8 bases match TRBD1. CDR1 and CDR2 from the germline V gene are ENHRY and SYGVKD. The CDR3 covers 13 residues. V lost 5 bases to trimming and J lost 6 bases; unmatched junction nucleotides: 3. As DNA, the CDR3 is TGTGCCATCAGTCCAGGGACAGGTCAGCCCCAGCATTTT. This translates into CAISPGTGQPQHF.

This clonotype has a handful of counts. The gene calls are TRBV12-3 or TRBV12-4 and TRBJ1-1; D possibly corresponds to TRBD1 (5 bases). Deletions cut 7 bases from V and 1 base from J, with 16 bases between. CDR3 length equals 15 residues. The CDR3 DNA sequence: TGTGCCAGCACCCATCGTGGGACGGCGAACACTGAAGCTTTCTTT. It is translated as CASTHRGTANTEAFF.

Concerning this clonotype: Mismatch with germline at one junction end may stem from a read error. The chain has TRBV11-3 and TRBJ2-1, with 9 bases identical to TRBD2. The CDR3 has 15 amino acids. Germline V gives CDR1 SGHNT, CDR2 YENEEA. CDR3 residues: CASSLGLAGDNEKFF. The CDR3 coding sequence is TGTGCCAGCAGCTTAGGGTTAGCGGGGGACAATGAGAAGTTCTTC.

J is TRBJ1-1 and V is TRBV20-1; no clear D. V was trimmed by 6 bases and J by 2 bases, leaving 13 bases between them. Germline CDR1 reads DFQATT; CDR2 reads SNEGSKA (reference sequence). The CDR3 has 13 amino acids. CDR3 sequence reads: CSAEMDGNTEAFF. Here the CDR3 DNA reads TGCAGTGCAGAGATGGACGGAAACACTGAAGCTTTCTTT.

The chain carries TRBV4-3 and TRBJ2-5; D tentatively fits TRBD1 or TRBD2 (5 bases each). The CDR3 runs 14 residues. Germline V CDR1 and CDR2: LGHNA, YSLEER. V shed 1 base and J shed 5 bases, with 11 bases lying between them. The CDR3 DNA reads TGCGCCAGCAGCCAAGGGGGGATGGATGAGACCCAGTACTTC. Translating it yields CASSQGGMDETQYF.